This T cell receptor beta chain was sequenced for a study of cytomegalovirus exposure and HLA in healthy donors. Study-wide context: In an early release, HLA-typed donors contributed roughly 85 million unique TCR sequences. Regarding the study as a whole: According to the study, 150 to 200 TCR beta chains were cytomegalovirus-associated.

Healthy bone marrow donors supplied every sample. To note about this clone: Its antigen is undetermined.

PCR amplification relied on 60 Vbeta primers (plus 13 Jbeta primers). The repertoire was sequenced with immunoSEQ multiplex PCR; TCRdb's copy has only in-frame clones and lacks some. The table includes some 71,000 clones, about 76% detected once. The CDR3 consists of 13 residues. Deletions cut 4 bases from V and 2 bases from J, with 8 bases between. The V gene's germline CDR1 is SGDLS and CDR2 YYNGEE. Sequences were obtained from PBMCs. The genes are TRBV9 and TRBJ2-3; D is ambiguous. The TCR originated in a young man in good health and CMV-seronegative. The CDR3 region has the DNA TGTGCCAGCAGCCTTTACAACACAGATACGCAGTATTTT. Translated: CASSLYNTDTQYF.